These T cell receptor beta chains were read from a single sample in a study of shared clonotypes between healthy human individuals. Sequenced by immunoSEQ multiplex PCR; TCRdb stores in-frame clones only, minus some. The table records hundreds of thousands of clones, around 86% of them present only once. Material: memory CD8+ T cells sorted from blood. These receptors all stem from a man between 18 and 29 years old in good health. Both conserved end residues are part of each CDR3. The D gene is left open where the match is weak. The size entry is marked missing in some rows and otherwise reads once, few, many or a size class.

d_call,v_call,clone_size,j_call,cdr3_aa,cdr3_nt
-,TRBV29-1,-,TRBJ2-3,CSVVGDTQYF,TGCAGCGTTGTTGGAGATACGCAGTATTTT
-,TRBV4-3,-,TRBJ2-7,CASSQRTSISYEQYF,TGCGCCAGCAGCCAACGGACTTCTATCTCCTACGAGCAGTACTTC
-,TRBV6-5,-,TRBJ2-1,CASSYGNNEQFF,TGTGCCAGCAGTTACGGGAATAATGAGCAGTTCTTC
-,TRBV11-2,-,TRBJ2-1,CASMKGYNEQFF,TGTGCCAGCATGAAGGGGTACAATGAGCAGTTCTTC
-,TRBV4-3,once,TRBJ2-2,CASSQPSLAGELFF,TGCGCCAGCAGCCAACCGAGCTTGGCCGGGGAGCTGTTTTTT
TRBD2,TRBV7-9,-,TRBJ2-1,CASSSLAGGTLDNEQFF,TGTGCCAGCAGCTCACTAGCGGGGGGCACCCTAGACAATGAGCAGTTCTTC
-,TRBV11-2,few,TRBJ1-4,CASSFSVNEKLFF,TGTGCCAGCAGCTTCTCCGTTAATGAAAAACTGTTTTTT
-,TRBV7-9,-,TRBJ2-5,CATRGSQETQYF,TGTGCCACCCGGGGATCTCAAGAGACCCAGTACTTC
-,TRBV13,-,TRBJ2-5,CASSLLEETQYF,TGTGCCAGCAGCCTGTTAGAAGAGACCCAGTACTTC
-,TRBV18,-,TRBJ2-7,CASSPLFRFSYEQYF,TGTGCCAGCTCACCACTTTTTAGATTCTCCTACGAGCAGTACTTC
-,TRBV4-1,-,TRBJ2-5,CASSQWQLQETQYF,TGCGCCAGCAGCCAATGGCAGCTCCAAGAGACCCAGTACTTC
-,TRBV2,-,TRBJ2-1,CASSIQGEGDNEQFF,TGTGCCAGCAGCATACAGGGGGAGGGGGACAATGAGCAGTTCTTC
-,TRBV4-1,-,TRBJ2-2,CASSPTPLVEQSNTGELFF,TGCGCCAGCAGCCCTACCCCTCTTGTGGAACAGTCGAACACCGGGGAGCTGTTTTTT
TRBD2,TRBV25-1,few,TRBJ2-1,CASAWREGLSYNEQFF,TGTGCCAGCGCTTGGCGGGAGGGATTATCCTACAATGAGCAGTTCTTC
TRBD1,TRBV15,-,TRBJ1-5,CATSRDRGMSNQPQHF,TGTGCCACCAGCAGGGACAGGGGGATGAGCAATCAGCCCCAGCATTTT
TRBD2,TRBV4-2,-,TRBJ2-5,CASSLAILAGGRETQYF,TGTGCCAGCAGCCTCGCGATCCTAGCGGGGGGCCGGGAGACCCAGTACTTC
-,TRBV5-6,-,TRBJ1-5,CASSEGDLQPQHF,TGTGCCAGCAGCGAGGGGGATCTACAGCCCCAGCATTTT
TRBD1,TRBV2,-,TRBJ2-7,CASSLTLGTVSYEQYF,TGTGCCAGCAGTCTTACCCTGGGGACAGTCTCCTACGAGCAGTACTTC
-,TRBV10-3,-,TRBJ2-7,CAITRHRDRDSYEQYF,TGTGCCATCACCCGACACAGGGATCGAGATTCCTACGAGCAGTACTTC
TRBD1,TRBV10-3,-,TRBJ1-5,CAISPGTGGYQPQHF,TGTGCCATCAGTCCCGGGACAGGGGGCTATCAGCCCCAGCATTTT
-,TRBV13,-,TRBJ2-7,CASSLGGSYEQYF,TGTGCCAGCAGCTTAGGGGGCAGCTACGAGCAGTACTTC
-,TRBV5-4,once,TRBJ2-1,CASSGGSNEQFF,TGTGCCAGCAGCGGGGGCAGCAATGAGCAGTTCTTC
TRBD1,TRBV7-9,-,TRBJ2-7,CASSLVGGNEQYF,TGTGCCAGCAGCTTAGTAGGGGGCAACGAGCAGTACTTC
-,TRBV9,once,TRBJ1-2,CASTLEGRGPGYGYTF,TGTGCCAGCACCCTAGAGGGGAGGGGCCCAGGCTATGGCTACACCTTC
-,TRBV6-1,-,TRBJ2-7,CASRLTDSYEQYF,TGTGCCAGCAGGCTGACAGACTCCTACGAGCAGTACTTC
-,TRBV7-9,-,TRBJ1-3,CASSPTGLGNTIYF,TGTGCCAGCAGCCCTACAGGGTTGGGAAACACCATATATTTT
-,TRBV6-5,-,TRBJ2-1,CASSPDGPQQFF,TGTGCCAGCAGCCCGGACGGTCCCCAGCAGTTCTTC
-,TRBV27,-,TRBJ2-1,CASSPGRGPYNEQFF,TGTGCCAGCAGCCCCGGGAGGGGGCCCTACAATGAGCAGTTCTTC
TRBD1,TRBV4-2,-,TRBJ2-7,CASSYNSGTGFREQYF,TGTGCCAGCAGCTACAATTCCGGGACAGGGTTCCGCGAGCAGTACTTC
TRBD2,TRBV7-2,-,TRBJ2-3,CASSFHSGGDTQYF,TGTGCCAGCAGCTTTCACAGCGGGGGGGATACGCAGTATTTT
-,TRBV7-6,-,TRBJ2-3,CASSPQTGTLDTQYF,TGTGCCAGCAGCCCCCAGACAGGAACATTGGATACGCAGTATTTT
-,TRBV5-4,-,TRBJ1-6,CASSLGGMSYNSPLHF,TGTGCCAGCAGCTTAGGCGGGATGTCCTATAATTCACCCCTCCACTTT
-,TRBV28,-,TRBJ1-4,CATLETGILNEKLFF,TGTGCCACGCTGGAGACTGGGATTCTTAATGAAAAACTGTTTTTT
-,TRBV6-6,-,TRBJ1-2,CASSSAGTYYGYTF,TGTGCCAGCAGTTCTGCCGGGACGTACTATGGCTACACCTTC
-,TRBV11-2,-,TRBJ1-2,CASSLDGRGEYGYTF,TGTGCCAGCAGCTTGGATGGTAGGGGCGAGTATGGCTACACCTTC
TRBD2,TRBV27,-,TRBJ2-1,CASSLGGSYNEQFF,TGTGCCAGCAGTCTGGGGGGGTCCTACAATGAGCAGTTCTTC
TRBD1,TRBV27,-,TRBJ1-5,CASSFRQGNQPQHF,TGTGCCAGCAGTTTCCGACAGGGAAATCAGCCCCAGCATTTT
-,TRBV6-4,-,TRBJ1-1,CASSDSKEAFF,TGTGCCAGCAGTGATTCAAAGGAAGCTTTCTTT
-,TRBV6-5,-,TRBJ1-1,CASRGGPEAFF,TGTGCCAGCAGGGGTGGTCCTGAAGCTTTCTTT
-,TRBV7-9,-,TRBJ2-7,CASSYEWDEQYF,TGTGCCAGCAGCTATGAGTGGGACGAGCAGTACTTC
-,TRBV28,-,TRBJ2-7,CASSLAWYEQYF,TGTGCCAGCAGCCTGGCCTGGTACGAGCAGTACTTC
-,TRBV29-1,-,TRBJ2-1,CSLRRAFSYNEQFF,TGCAGCCTACGGAGGGCTTTCTCCTACAATGAGCAGTTCTTC
-,TRBV5-1,-,TRBJ2-5,CASSLQGSQETQYF,TGCGCCAGCAGCCTACAGGGATCTCAAGAGACCCAGTACTTC
-,TRBV4-2,-,TRBJ1-5,CASSQRGSSNQPQHF,TGTGCCAGCAGCCAAAGGGGGTCCAGCAATCAGCCCCAGCATTTT
-,TRBV11-2,-,TRBJ2-7,CAYGLGGREQYF,TGTGCCTACGGCTTAGGGGGGAGAGAGCAGTACTTC
-,TRBV30,few,TRBJ1-5,CAWSVGGASNQPQHF,TGTGCCTGGAGTGTAGGAGGGGCTAGCAATCAGCCCCAGCATTTT
TRBD2,TRBV5-1,-,TRBJ2-7,CASSGGASGSYEQYF,TGCGCCAGCAGCGGTGGGGCTAGCGGGAGCTACGAGCAGTACTTC
TRBD1,TRBV7-8,-,TRBJ2-7,CASSRLVGQAVSYEQYF,TGTGCCAGCAGCCGCCTCGTTGGACAGGCTGTCTCCTACGAGCAGTACTTC
TRBD1,TRBV5-6,-,TRBJ2-7,CASSYSTGSYEQYF,TGTGCCAGCAGCTACTCGACAGGGTCCTACGAGCAGTACTTC
-,TRBV27,-,TRBJ2-7,CASSPGLSYEQYF,TGTGCCAGCTCCCCAGGGCTCTCCTACGAGCAGTACTTC
TRBD2,TRBV2,once,TRBJ2-7,CASSPAGGGYEQYF,TGTGCCAGCAGCCCAGCGGGAGGGGGCTACGAGCAGTACTTC